Given below is one TCR beta chain in context. The antigen is unknown. Trimming shortened V by 1 base and J by 7 bases, and 8 bases separated the two germline ends. Germline values: CDR1 DFQATT, CDR2 SNEGSKA (reference sequence). The CDR3 length is 11 residues. Indicated time point: late sampling 161 to 241 days after vaccination in a few convalescent patients. Treatment indicated: approximately 9-day PBMC culture with coronavirus spike peptide pools or control peptides (ViraFEST assay). Each well held over 1.5 million PBMCs in IL-2 (about 10 IU/ml) medium with 10 ug/ml peptide pools. Each of days 3 and 7 saw half the medium replaced by fresh IL-2 medium. The data stem from a study of vaccination and CD4 T cells after COVID-19. Study-wide background: Stimuli were overlapping spike peptide pools of SARS-CoV-2 and three common cold coronaviruses (HCoV-NL63, HCoV-OC43, HCoV-229E).

The Oncomine TCR Beta short-read assay was applied to DNA of cultured CD4+ T cells. It was cultured CD4+ T cells from which genomic DNA was extracted. From the PCR reads, TCRdb called clonotypes with MiXCR, one entry per CDR3 protein. The profile shows around 20,000 distinct CDR3 sequences, around 40% of them singletons. The sequence was collected from a human donor who had recovered from COVID-19. The chain joins TRBV20-1 to TRBJ2-7; D gene unclear. The specimen was CD4+ T cells from blood, cultured in vitro, collected about 7 months after SARS-CoV-2 vaccination. The CDR3 here is CSARAPPEQYF. The CDR3, as DNA: TGCAGTGCTAGAGCCCCCCCGGAGCAGTACTTC.